A single sample is the source of the 31 T cell receptor beta chains below, sequenced in a study of beta chain features in type 1 diabetes. Their recognized antigens are unknown. The sequenced template was cDNA made from the entire isolated RNA. The table came from immunoSEQ multiplex PCR; TCRdb's copy has only in-frame clones and leaves some out. This repertoire shows roughly 220,000 clones, 16% found once; its top ten account for approximately 0.086%. Findings and caveats of the study: Type 1 diabetes patients showed a moderate but significant shortening of TCRB CDR3s in all four CD4+ subsets.

Sequencing was performed on naive CD4+ T cells from blood. The receptors derive from a man aged 25 to 40 with type 1 diabetes.

This clone was detected a few times. This chain uses TRBV9 with TRBJ2-1; 11 nucleotides agree with TRBD2. J lost 5 bases, V lost 3 bases, and 7 bases had no gene match. Per the germline V gene, CDR1 is SGDLS and CDR2 is YYNGEE. The CDR3 totals 16 residues. This chain's CDR3 is CASSARPGLADNEQFF. The CDR3 region has the DNA TGTGCCAGCAGCGCTCGTCCGGGACTAGCGGACAATGAGCAGTTCTTC.

This clone was recorded a few times. The V and J genes are TRBV7-9 and TRBJ1-5, with 7 bases lining up with TRBD1. V lost 1 base to trimming and J lost 2 bases; unmatched junction nucleotides: 5. Germline lookup yields CDR1 SEHNR and CDR2 FQNEAQ (reference sequence). The CDR3 is 16 amino acids. CDR3 sequence reads: CASSLDRGDRNQPQHF. The DNA of the CDR3 is TGTGCCAGCAGCTTAGACAGGGGAGATCGCAATCAGCCCCAGCATTTT. The entire variable domain, with the rest obtained from reference TRBV7-9 and TRBJ1-5, is as follows: DTGVSQNPRHKITKRGQNVTFRCDPISEHNRLYWYRQTLGQGPEFLTYFQNEAQLEKSRLLSDRFSAERPKGSFSTLEIQRTEQGDSAMYLCASSLDRGDRNQPQHFGDGTRLSIL.

The V and J genes are TRBV6-5 and TRBJ2-7; TRBD1 agrees at 9 bases. With V trimmed by 5 bases and J by 0 bases, 2 bases remained unmatched. From germline, CDR1 is MNHEY and CDR2 SVGAGI. This CDR3 region has 14 residues. This CDR3 reads CASSTQGASYEQYF. The CDR3 DNA is TGTGCCAGCAGTACACAGGGGGCCTCCTACGAGCAGTACTTC.

This chain connects TRBV27 to TRBJ2-7; D uncertain. The CDR3 sequence is 15 residues long. The germline CDR1 and CDR2 sequences are MNHEY and SMNVEV (reference sequence). Between the trimmed V and J ends, which lost 4 bases and 0 bases, there was a span of 13 bases. CDR3 sequence: CASSSQRTGSYEQYF. As DNA, the CDR3 is TGTGCCAGCAGTTCACAGAGAACTGGCTCCTACGAGCAGTACTTC.

This chain connects TRBV7-9 to TRBJ2-7; the match to TRBD2 covers 10 bases. Germline CDR1 reads SEHNR; CDR2 reads FQNEAQ (reference sequence). The CDR3 loop spans 15 amino acids. V lost 3 bases and J lost 3; bases outside the gene matches: 5. For the CDR3, the DNA is TGTGCCAGCAGCTTTTGGTTAGCGGGAGGCTACGAGCAGTACTTC. Translation gives CASSFWLAGGYEQYF.

This clone has more than one count but fewer than ten. The chain employs TRBV7-2 and TRBJ2-3; D uncertain. Germline V lookup: CDR1 SGHTA, CDR2 FQGNSA. V gave up 1 base and J gave up 6 bases, with 8 bases separating them. The CDR3 length is 13 residues. CDR3: CASSLGGEDTQYF. The CDR3 nucleotides are TGTGCCAGCAGCTTAGGGGGTGAGGATACGCAGTATTTT.

The chain joins TRBV7-2 to TRBJ2-1, with a tentative D call TRBD2 (5 bases). The V end lost 5 bases, the J end lost 3 bases, and 14 bases lay between the germline ends. Per germline, CDR1 SGHTA and CDR2 FQGNSA. This CDR3 region has 15 residues. The CDR3 loop reads CASSITATNYNEQFF. The CDR3 DNA is TGTGCCAGCAGCATTACAGCGACTAACTACAATGAGCAGTTCTTC.

The CDR3 DNA is TGTGCCACCAGCGGTGGACTAGCGGCCTACAATGAGCAGTTCTTC. Amino acids: CATSGGLAAYNEQFF. The genes are TRBV15 and TRBJ2-1, with TRBD2 matching over 10 bases. The CDR3 has 15 residues. Germline CDR1 LNHNV, CDR2 YYDKDF (reference sequence). V lost 5 bases to trimming and J lost 2 bases; unmatched junction nucleotides: 3.

V is TRBV4-1 and J is TRBJ2-7; D not resolved. The CDR3 consists of 15 residues. The V end was cut by 0 bases, the J end by 3 bases, with 12 bases between. Germline CDR1 reads MGHRA; CDR2 reads YSYEKL. The CDR3 bases are TGCGCCAGCAGCCAAGATTCTTGGGCTGACTACGAGCAGTACTTC. This sequence encodes CASSQDSWADYEQYF.

This clone was counted between two and nine times. The gene calls are TRBV2 and TRBJ2-1, with 7 bases matching TRBD2. Germline CDR1 and CDR2: SNHLY and FYNNEI. The J segment lost 2 bases and the V segment lost 9 bases, leaving 7 bases of the junction unmatched. There are 14 residues in the CDR3. DNA of the CDR3: TGTGCCAGGAACGGGGAGGGGACCTACAATGAGCAGTTCTTC. Protein: CARNGEGTYNEQFF.

V gene TRBV19 combines with J gene TRBJ1-2; 7 bases agree with TRBD1. Germline V gives CDR1 LNHDA, CDR2 SQIVND (reference sequence). V lost 6 bases and J lost 6; bases outside the gene matches: 7. The CDR3 is 13 amino acids. CDR3 sequence: CASRGQVENGYTF. In DNA form, the CDR3 reads TGTGCCAGTAGAGGACAGGTCGAGAATGGCTACACCTTC. Variable domain in full (rest from reference TRBV19 and TRBJ1-2): DGGITQSPKYLFRKEGQNVTLSCEQNLNHDAMYWYRQDPGQGLRLIYYSQIVNDFQKGDIAEGYSVSREKKESFPLTVTSAQKNPTAFYLCASRGQVENGYTFGSGTRLTVV.

This clone came up a few times. The rearrangement joins TRBV6-5 to TRBJ2-1, with D possibly TRBD2 on 6 matching bases. CDR1 and CDR2 from the germline V gene are MNHEY and SVGAGI. Trimming shortened V by 5 bases and J by 7 bases, and 12 bases separated the two germline ends. The CDR3 loop spans 13 amino acids. This CDR3 is CASSPPGRNEQFF. Written as DNA, the CDR3 is TGTGCCAGCAGTCCACCAGGGAGGAATGAGCAGTTCTTC.

This clone was recorded a few times. The gene calls are TRBV11-3 and TRBJ2-1; 9 positions agree with TRBD2. The germline gives CDR1 SGHNT, CDR2 YENEEA. V lost 5 bases, J lost 0 bases, and 2 bases stayed unmatched. The CDR3 spans 15 residues. The CDR3 DNA sequence: TGTGCCAGCAGCCATAGCGGGAGCTCCTACAATGAGCAGTTCTTC. As protein: CASSHSGSSYNEQFF.

The chain joins TRBV2 to TRBJ1-1; D call uncertain. CDR3 length equals 16 residues. Between the trimmed V and J ends, which lost 4 bases and 0 bases, there was a span of 15 bases. Germline assignment: CDR1 SNHLY and CDR2 FYNNEI. The CDR3 coding sequence is TGTGCCAGCAGTGCCATCCGGACTTTGATGAACACTGAAGCTTTCTTT. This encodes CASSAIRTLMNTEAFF.

This sequence joins TRBV30 and TRBJ1-4; D not resolved. Trimming took off 0 bases at V and 2 bases at J, with 7 bases between the two ends. The CDR3 covers 14 residues. The V gene's germline CDR1 is GTSNPN and CDR2 SVGIG (reference sequence). CDR3 in amino acids: CAWSVASTNEKLFF. The CDR3 nucleotides are TGTGCCTGGAGTGTAGCCTCGACTAATGAAAAACTGTTTTTT.

The chain recombines TRBV18 with TRBJ2-1; D not resolved. Germline V gene sequence: CDR1 KGHSH, CDR2 LQKENI. V gave up 3 bases and J gave up 10 bases, with 13 bases separating them. The length of the CDR3 is 13 residues. The CDR3 DNA reads TGTGCCAGCTCACCGTCGAGCCGTGGGGAGCAGTTCTTC. It yields the protein CASSPSSRGEQFF. The variable domain in full, with the rest retrieved from reference TRBV18 and TRBJ2-1, is NAGVMQNPRHLVRRRGQEARLRCSPMKGHSHVYWYRQLPEEGLKFMVYLQKENIIDESGMPKERFSAEFPKEGPSILRIQQVVRGDSAAYFCASSPSSRGEQFFGPGTRLTVL.

This clone was counted only a few times. V usage is TRBV11-2 and J usage is TRBJ2-7; no firm D call. Germline V gene lookup returns CDR1 SGHAT and CDR2 FQNNGV. The CDR3 length is 14 residues. V shed 4 bases and J shed 0 bases, with 10 bases lying between them. CDR3 loop: CASSYMPGSYEQYF. CDR3 coding DNA: TGTGCCAGCAGCTACATGCCGGGCTCCTACGAGCAGTACTTC. The full variable domain, rest sourced from reference TRBV11-2 and TRBJ2-7, is EAGVAQSPRYKIIEKRQSVAFWCNPISGHATLYWYQQILGQGPKLLIQFQNNGVVDDSQLPKDRFSAERLKGVDSTLKIQPAKLEDSAVYLCASSYMPGSYEQYFGPGTRLTVT.

The table lists this clone with a few counts. Distinct nucleotide sequences in the sample also encode this CDR3. The rearrangement uses TRBV7-9 and TRBJ2-7; D unclear. CDR1 is SEHNR, CDR2 FQNEAQ, per germline (reference sequence). V lost 6 bases and J 3 bases, leaving 6 bases between the germline ends. The CDR3 has 11 residues. CDR3 amino acids: CASSSYYEQYF. The DNA for the CDR3 is TGTGCCAGCAGTAGTTACTACGAGCAGTACTTC. Full variable domain (remainder filled in from reference TRBV7-9 and TRBJ2-7): DTGVSQNPRHKITKRGQNVTFRCDPISEHNRLYWYRQTLGQGPEFLTYFQNEAQLEKSRLLSDRFSAERPKGSFSTLEIQRTEQGDSAMYLCASSSYYEQYFGPGTRLTVT.

The chain couples TRBV29-1 to TRBJ2-7, with D perhaps matching TRBD2 (5 bases). CDR3 length equals 17 residues. The V gene lost 1 base and the J gene lost 0 bases, with 19 bases spanning the gap. Germline CDR1 and CDR2: SQVTM and ANQGSEA. The DNA for the CDR3 is TGCAGCGTTGAAGGTTTTGTGTGGAAAGGGAGCTCCTACGAGCAGTACTTC. Translating gives CSVEGFVWKGSSYEQYF.

The J gene is TRBJ2-7, the V gene TRBV29-1, with D perhaps matching TRBD2 (5 bases). The CDR3 length is 12 residues. Germline V gene lookup returns CDR1 SQVTM and CDR2 ANQGSEA. V was clipped by 7 bases and J by 2 bases, with 12 bases between them. CDR3 sequence: CSAEGQTYEQYF. The CDR3 bases are TGCAGCGCCGAGGGCCAAACCTACGAGCAGTACTTC.

The rearrangement joins TRBV15 to TRBJ1-1; D is unresolved. Germline V gene sequence: CDR1 LNHNV, CDR2 YYDKDF (reference sequence). Trimming took 5 bases from V and 1 from J, leaving 8 bases between them. The CDR3 spans 13 residues. The CDR3 DNA reads TGTGCCACCAGCGTCAGTAGGAACACTGAAGCTTTCTTT. Translation: CATSVSRNTEAFF.

CDR3 in DNA: TGTGCCAGCAGCTCCGTTGGAGGGCGGGGGACCCAGTACTTC. This gives the protein CASSSVGGRGTQYF. The chain is built from TRBV7-9 and TRBJ2-5, with D perhaps matching TRBD2 (6 bases). The CDR3 length is 14 residues. CDR1 and CDR2 (germline): SEHNR, FQNEAQ (reference sequence). V lost 4 bases and J lost 7, with 16 bases in between.

In its sample, this clone was seen a few times. The gene calls are TRBV29-1 and TRBJ2-1; 12 bases align to TRBD2. Germline assignment: CDR1 SQVTM and CDR2 ANQGSEA. Unmatched junction bases numbered 10, after V lost 6 bases and J lost 10 bases. The CDR3 totals 14 residues. CDR3 DNA: TGCAGCGTAAAGACTAGCGGGAGTCAAGGAGAGCAGTTCTTC. This encodes CSVKTSGSQGEQFF.

The chain has TRBV18 and TRBJ2-5; D gene uncertain. Germline V lookup: CDR1 KGHSH, CDR2 LQKENI. Trimming removed 5 bases at V and 5 bases at J, with 15 bases between. The CDR3 extends over 14 amino acids. The CDR3 protein is CASSSLPRMETQYF. CDR3 in DNA: TGTGCCAGCTCATCACTGCCGCGAATGGAGACCCAGTACTTC.

CDR3 sequence reads: CAWRFALGLQETQYF. DNA for the CDR3: TGTGCCTGGAGGTTCGCCCTGGGGCTGCAAGAGACCCAGTACTTC. This sequence joins TRBV30 and TRBJ2-5; weak D call: TRBD1 (5 bases). The germline V gene encodes CDR1 GTSNPN and CDR2 SVGIG (reference sequence). CDR3 length equals 15 residues. V was shortened by 3 bases and J by 2 bases, with 16 bases between the two germline ends. Full variable domain (rest looked up from reference TRBV30 and TRBJ2-5): SQTIHQWPATLVQPVGSPLSLECTVEGTSNPNLYWYRQAAGRGLQLLFYSVGIGQISSEVPQNLSASRPQDRQFILSSKKLLLSDSGFYLCAWRFALGLQETQYFGPGTRLLVL.

The chain has TRBV2 and TRBJ2-5; D may correspond to TRBD1 or TRBD2 (6 bases each). V was shortened by 7 bases and J by 4 bases, with 13 bases between the two germline ends. Germline V gives CDR1 SNHLY, CDR2 FYNNEI. The CDR3 consists of 13 residues. CDR3 protein: CASTRGRRETQYF. The CDR3 nucleotides read TGTGCCAGCACCCGGGGGCGCAGAGAGACCCAGTACTTC.

This clone was detected ten times or more. This chain connects TRBV30 to TRBJ2-5, with 8 bases lining up with TRBD1. CDR1 is GTSNPN, CDR2 SVGIG, per germline (reference sequence). The length of the CDR3 is 12 residues. V shed 8 bases and J 5 bases; nucleotides not matched to a gene: 7. The CDR3 nucleotides read TGTGCCGGACAGGGACCAGGGGAGACCCAGTACTTC. The encoded protein is CAGQGPGETQYF.

The genes are TRBV29-1 and TRBJ2-1; 10 bases are shared with TRBD2. The CDR3 spans 14 residues. Losses at the gene ends were 4 bases for V and 7 bases for J; bases not matched to a gene: 7. CDR1 SQVTM and CDR2 ANQGSEA come from the germline V gene. DNA of the CDR3: TGCAGCGTTGTAGCGGGAGGTGGGTATAATGAGCAGTTCTTC. Amino acids: CSVVAGGGYNEQFF.

The chain joins TRBV13 to TRBJ2-6; D perhaps matches TRBD2 (5 bases). Trimming removed 5 bases from V and 2 bases from J, with 16 bases in between. The CDR3 has 17 amino acids. Per germline, CDR1 PRHDT and CDR2 FYEKMQ (reference sequence). CDR3 protein: CASSPSSGSTGANVLTF. DNA of the CDR3: TGTGCCAGCAGCCCCTCCTCGGGGTCGACTGGGGCCAACGTCCTGACTTTC.

The V gene is TRBV7-8, the J gene TRBJ1-5, with TRBD1 as a possible D gene (5 bases). This CDR3 region has 14 residues. V gave up 8 bases and J gave up 6 bases, with 17 bases separating them. Germline lookup yields CDR1 SGHVS and CDR2 FQNEAQ. The CDR3 DNA sequence: TGTGCCAGCTCCCTACAGGAATCAGGTCAGCCCCAGCATTTT. It is translated as CASSLQESGQPQHF.

The chain has TRBV7-9 and TRBJ2-5; 8 positions match TRBD1. The CDR3 sequence is 15 residues long. In germline, CDR1 is SEHNR, CDR2 FQNEAQ (reference sequence). V shed 0 bases, J shed 4 bases, and the junction held 4 bases outside the gene matches. The CDR3 bases are TGTGCCAGCAGCTTAGCACTTGGACAGGGAGAGACCCAGTACTTC. Residues: CASSLALGQGETQYF. The full variable domain, its missing parts supplied by reference TRBV7-9 and TRBJ2-5, is DTGVSQNPRHKITKRGQNVTFRCDPISEHNRLYWYRQTLGQGPEFLTYFQNEAQLEKSRLLSDRFSAERPKGSFSTLEIQRTEQGDSAMYLCASSLALGQGETQYFGPGTRLLVL.